This T cell receptor beta chain emerged from a study of blood T cell repertoires in COVID-19. Study-wide context: Recovered status applied to Cohort 3 donors who had two consecutive negative PCRs. It also applied to those with clearance or with symptom resolution. Acute and convalescent COVID-19 specimens originated in the United States, Italy and Spain. Sources were T cells, B-cell-depleted T cells, or PBMCs; the material itself was cDNA or gDNA.

The CDR3 spans 14 residues. Germline assignment: CDR1 KGHDR and CDR2 SFDVKD. With 5 bases clipped from V and 5 bases from J, the junction kept 5 bases outside the gene matches. The participants were between about 18 and 89 years old and came from about two dozen US areas. Sequencing used immunoSEQ multiplex PCR; TCRdb keeps in-frame clones, though not all of them. Seen here are some 180,000 clones, around 87% observed once, and the top ten hold about 26%. The sequenced sample consisted of PBMCs or T cells enriched from blood (not recorded which). The source is a woman between 35 and 50 years old in a cohort exposed to, infected with or recovered from COVID-19 (not recorded which). This sequence joins TRBV24-1 and TRBJ2-5; 9 bases align to TRBD2. CDR3 nucleotide sequence: TGTGCCACCAGTGCAGGGGCGGGAGGGGAGACCCAGTACTTC. It codes for CATSAGAGGETQYF.